This T cell receptor beta chain was captured by sequencing in a study of blood T cell repertoires in COVID-19. Looking at the study overall: The United States, Italy and Spain were the sources of the acute and convalescent COVID-19 samples.

The V end lost 4 bases, the J end lost 0 bases, and 12 bases lay between the germline ends. This CDR3 contains 15 residues. The germline V gene encodes CDR1 GTSNPN and CDR2 SVGIG (reference sequence). Participants in the exposed group had met a COVID-19 case in the 2 weeks before joining the study. The assay was immunoSEQ multiplex PCR, and TCRdb's table has in-frame clones only and misses some. Seen here are more than 300,000 clones, roughly nine tenths observed once, and the top ten hold roughly 0.86%. This clonotype was sampled from a middle-aged woman who had been exposed to COVID-19. The gene calls are TRBV30 and TRBJ2-2, with D uncertain. The specimen was PBMCs or T cells enriched from blood (not recorded which). CDR3 in DNA: TGTGCCTGGAATCTACTAATCGCGAACACCGGGGAGCTGTTTTTT. Its translation is CAWNLLIANTGELFF.